One sample yielded the 8 T cell receptor beta chains listed below, sequenced in a study of CD8+CD57+ T cells in acquired aplastic anemia. Genomic DNA constituted the template upon which TCR beta VDJ and CDR3 profiling was performed. Using its own MiXCR run on the reads, TCRdb lists one record per CDR3 protein. The sample comprises 310,000 or so distinct CDR3 sequences, about three fifths of which are singletons, and roughly 1.2% rests with the top ten. Previously, flow cytometry had revealed CD8+CD57+ cell expansion in the patients chosen for sequencing. The sample taken for sequencing was sorted CD4+, CD8+, or CD8+CD57+ T cells (not recorded which) from PBMCs. These receptors were taken from a human donor with aplastic anemia.

Turning to this clonotype: At one of its ends the junction is not consistent with the germline gene, which may arise from a read error. The CDR3 DNA reads as TGCGCCAGCAGCTCGCAGGGGAGGGGAGATGAAGCTTTTTTT. Its protein is CASSSQGRGDEAFF. The chain combines TRBV5-1 with TRBJ1-1; maybe TRBD1 (6 bases). The germline gives CDR1 SGHRS, CDR2 YFSETQ. This CDR3 comprises 14 residues.

This clonotype was observed many times. This chain joins TRBV6-5 and TRBJ2-3, with 10 bases that match TRBD2. The V segment lost 6 bases and the J segment 4 bases; nucleotides outside the gene matches: 7. CDR3 size: 15 residues. Germline assignment: CDR1 MNHEY and CDR2 SVGAGI. The CDR3 nucleotides are TGTGCCAGCAGGGCAAGAGCGGGAGGGTCAGATACGCAGTATTTT. Protein: CASRARAGGSDTQYF.

The chain uses TRBV2 and TRBJ2-5, with a weak D call TRBD1 (6 bases). The CDR3 length is 15 residues. The V and J ends lost 7 bases and 1 base respectively, with 16 bases between them. Per the germline V gene, CDR1 is SNHLY and CDR2 is FYNNEI. In DNA, the CDR3 is TGTGCCAGCACTATGGACAGAGGGGGCCAAGAGACCCAGTACTTC. Its translation: CASTMDRGGQETQYF.

This clonotype was found a few times. The rearrangement links TRBV11-1 to TRBJ2-7; 10 positions agree with TRBD1. This CDR3 is 15 amino acids long. V was pared by 5 bases and J by 3 bases, with 7 bases of the junction left unmatched. Germline CDR1 SGHAT, CDR2 FQDESV (reference sequence). Here the CDR3 reads CASSPIWTGGYEQYF. The CDR3 nucleotides read TGTGCCAGCAGCCCGATATGGACAGGGGGCTACGAGCAGTACTTC. Variable domain in full (rest from reference TRBV11-1 and TRBJ2-7): EAEVAQSPRYKITEKSQAVAFWCDPISGHATLYWYRQILGQGPELLVQFQDESVVDDSQLPKDRFSAERLKGVDSTLKIQPAELGDSAMYLCASSPIWTGGYEQYFGPGTRLTVT.

The rearrangement links TRBV2 to TRBJ1-4; D gene uncertain. The CDR3 is made up of 13 amino acids. In germline, CDR1 is SNHLY, CDR2 FYNNEI. The V end was cut by 8 bases, the J end by 3 bases, with 10 bases between. CDR3 in DNA: TGTGCCAGCGTCCGGCGGTCTAATGAAAAACTGTTTTTT. As protein: CASVRRSNEKLFF. The full variable domain, in which reference TRBV2 and TRBJ1-4 provide the parts outside the CDR3, is EPEVTQTPSHQVTQMGQEVILRCVPISNHLYFYWYRQILGQKVEFLVSFYNNEISEKSEIFDDQFSVERPDGSNFTLKIRSTKLEDSAMYFCASVRRSNEKLFFGSGTQLSVL.

The gene calls are TRBV9 and TRBJ2-7; 9 bases match TRBD1. J gave up 3 bases and V 1 base, and 5 bases lay outside the gene matches. This CDR3 spans 15 amino acids. The germline CDR1 and CDR2 sequences are SGDLS and YYNGEE. Here the CDR3 DNA reads TGTGCCAGCAGCGTAACTCCGGGACAGGGCTACGAGCAGTACTTC. It yields the protein CASSVTPGQGYEQYF.

The chain is built from TRBV9 and TRBJ1-1; TRBD1 is a possible D gene (5 bases). Germline V gene sequence: CDR1 SGDLS, CDR2 YYNGEE. V lost 2 bases and J 0 bases, leaving 11 bases between the germline ends. The CDR3 runs 15 residues. CDR3 DNA sequence: TGTGCCAGCAGCGTCCAGACAGACATGAACACTGAAGCTTTCTTT. Residues: CASSVQTDMNTEAFF.

Ten or more counts support this clonotype. The chain joins TRBV12-3 or TRBV12-4 to TRBJ1-5, with TRBD1 as a possible D gene (5 bases). V lost 1 base and J lost 7, with 14 bases in between. The CDR3 extends over 15 amino acids. The CDR3 DNA follows: TGTGCCAGCAGTTTAGACGCAGGGTCGGGGCAGCCCCAGCATTTT. Residues: CASSLDAGSGQPQHF.